This section outlines one T cell receptor beta chain sequence together with its context. 60 Vbeta and 13 Jbeta primers were used in PCR. Method: immunoSEQ multiplex PCR; TCRdb's copy keeps in-frame clones and lacks some. Of some 130,000 clones listed, 76% are singletons. The sample is drawn from a study of cytomegalovirus exposure and HLA in healthy donors. Germline V gene data show CDR1 as KGHSH and CDR2 as LQKENI. The V and J ends lost 3 bases and 5 bases, in that order; junction bases with no gene match: 14. This CDR3 comprises 17 residues. The gene calls are TRBV18 and TRBJ1-1; 8 bases match TRBD1. Sequenced material: PBMCs. This receptor was obtained from a man in his forties or fifties in good health and CMV-seronegative. CDR3 DNA sequence: TGTGCCAGCTCACCGCCCGCGACAGGGGCAAGGATAACTGAAGCTTTCTTT. As protein: CASSPPATGARITEAFF.